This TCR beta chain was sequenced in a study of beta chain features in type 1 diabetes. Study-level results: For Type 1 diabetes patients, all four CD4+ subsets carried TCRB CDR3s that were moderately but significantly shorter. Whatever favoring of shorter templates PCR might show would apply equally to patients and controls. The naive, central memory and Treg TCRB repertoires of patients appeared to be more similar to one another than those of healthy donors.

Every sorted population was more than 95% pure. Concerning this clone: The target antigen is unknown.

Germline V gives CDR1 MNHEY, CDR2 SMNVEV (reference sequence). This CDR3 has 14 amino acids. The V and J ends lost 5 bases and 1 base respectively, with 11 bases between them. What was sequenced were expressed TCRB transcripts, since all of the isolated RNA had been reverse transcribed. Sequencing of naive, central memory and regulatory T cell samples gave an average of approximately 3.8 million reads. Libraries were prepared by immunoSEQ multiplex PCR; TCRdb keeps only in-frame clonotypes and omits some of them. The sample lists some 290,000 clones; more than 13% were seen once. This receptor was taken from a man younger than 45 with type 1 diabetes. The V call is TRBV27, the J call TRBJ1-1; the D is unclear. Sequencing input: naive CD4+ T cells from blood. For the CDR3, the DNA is TGTGCCAGCAGTCCCTACACGGGGAACACTGAAGCTTTCTTT. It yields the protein CASSPYTGNTEAFF.